The 2 T cell receptor beta chains below all came from one sample that was sequenced in a study of cytomegalovirus exposure and HLA in healthy donors. PCR amplification relied on 60 Vbeta primers (plus 13 Jbeta primers). Produced via immunoSEQ multiplex PCR; TCRdb's table is partial and in-frame only. This table has 150,000 to 200,000 clones, around two thirds appearing once. Sequenced sample: PBMCs. These receptors all come from a man in his forties in good health and CMV-seronegative.

This chain connects TRBV6-5 to TRBJ1-1; tentative D call: TRBD1 (6 bases). The length of the CDR3 is 13 residues. The V gene's germline CDR1 is MNHEY and CDR2 SVGAGI. The V and J ends lost 5 bases and 5 bases respectively, with 12 bases between them. In DNA form, the CDR3 reads TGTGCCAGCAGTGAAGCGCAGGGGACTGAAGCTTTCTTT. It encodes CASSEAQGTEAFF.

The chain links TRBV7-6 to TRBJ2-3, with 7 nucleotides matching TRBD2. Germline loops: CDR1 SGHVS, CDR2 FNYEAQ. V was pared by 5 bases and J by 4 bases, with 12 bases of the junction left unmatched. The CDR3 runs 16 residues. CDR3 sequence: CASSLETSSFSDTQYF. The CDR3, as DNA: TGTGCCAGCAGCCTAGAGACTAGCAGTTTTTCAGATACGCAGTATTTT.